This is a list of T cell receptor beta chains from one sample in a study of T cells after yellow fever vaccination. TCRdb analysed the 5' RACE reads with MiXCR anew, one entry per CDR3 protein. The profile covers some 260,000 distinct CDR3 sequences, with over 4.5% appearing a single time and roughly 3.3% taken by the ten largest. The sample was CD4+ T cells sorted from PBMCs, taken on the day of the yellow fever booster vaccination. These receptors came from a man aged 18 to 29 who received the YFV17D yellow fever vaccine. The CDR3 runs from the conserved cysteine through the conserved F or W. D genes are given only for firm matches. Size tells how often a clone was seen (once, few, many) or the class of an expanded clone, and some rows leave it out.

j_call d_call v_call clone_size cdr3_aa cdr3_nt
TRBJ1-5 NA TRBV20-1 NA CSACSANQPQHF TGCAGTGCTTGCTCGGCCAATCAGCCCCAGCATTTT
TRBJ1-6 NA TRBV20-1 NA CSAQTVGSPLHF TGCAGTGCTCAAACTGTCGGTTCACCCCTCCACTTT
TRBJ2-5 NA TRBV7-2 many CASSLVGGRQETQYF TGTGCCAGCAGCTTAGTGGGGGGCCGCCAAGAGACCCAGTACTTC
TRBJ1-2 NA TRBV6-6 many CASRAPGGRVDGYTF TGTGCCAGCAGAGCCCCTGGGGGGCGGGTCGATGGCTACACCTTC
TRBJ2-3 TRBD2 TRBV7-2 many CASSFNSGGHDTQYF TGTGCCAGCAGCTTCAATAGCGGGGGCCACGATACGCAGTATTTT
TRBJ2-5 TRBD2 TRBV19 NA CASSMGTSLQETQYF TGTGCCAGTAGTATGGGGACTAGCTTACAAGAGACCCAGTACTTC
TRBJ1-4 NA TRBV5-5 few CASSHQTAGRLGNEKLFF TGTGCCAGCAGCCATCAGACAGCCGGGCGTTTGGGTAATGAAAAACTGTTTTTT
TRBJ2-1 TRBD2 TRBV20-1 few CSARRAGGSYNEQFF TGCAGTGCTAGACGGGCGGGGGGGTCCTACAATGAGCAGTTCTTC
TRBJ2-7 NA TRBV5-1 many CASSLGLGFLRSQQYF TGCGCCAGCAGCCTGGGGTTGGGATTCCTACGCAGCCAGCAGTACTTC
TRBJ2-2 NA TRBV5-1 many CASCIQGPGELFF TGCGCCAGCTGCATACAGGGCCCCGGGGAGCTGTTTTTT
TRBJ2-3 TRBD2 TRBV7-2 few CASRLLGLAGGPVLGSQYF TGTGCCAGCAGACTTCTTGGACTAGCGGGGGGGCCGGTCCTAGGGTCGCAGTATTTT
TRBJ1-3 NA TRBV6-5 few CASSNRHPTSGNTIYF TGTGCCAGCAGTAACCGACACCCGACCTCTGGAAACACCATATATTTT
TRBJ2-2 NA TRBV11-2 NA CASSFWARSITGELFF TGTGCCAGCAGCTTTTGGGCCAGGAGCATCACCGGGGAGCTGTTTTTT
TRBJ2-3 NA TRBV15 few CATSSPSNTQYF TGTGCCACCAGCAGCCCCTCGAATACGCAGTATTTT
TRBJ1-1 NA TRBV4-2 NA CASSRQVAEGTEAFF TGTGCCAGCAGCCGACAGGTCGCGGAGGGGACTGAAGCTTTCTTT
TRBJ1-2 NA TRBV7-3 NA CASSLTRAEESTF TGTGCCAGCAGTTTAACCCGGGCCGAGGAGAGCACCTTC
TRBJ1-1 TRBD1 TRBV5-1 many CASSVRDRDRGEAFF TGCGCCAGCAGCGTCCGGGACAGGGACCGGGGTGAAGCTTTCTTT
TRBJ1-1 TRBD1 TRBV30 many CAWSAQGGKAFF TGTGCCTGGAGCGCGCAGGGGGGAAAAGCTTTCTTT
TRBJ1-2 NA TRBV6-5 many CASSYSMAWQSNGYTF TGTGCCAGCAGTTACTCGATGGCTTGGCAATCGAATGGCTACACCTTC
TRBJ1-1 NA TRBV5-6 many CASSLVGKTEAFF TGTGCCAGCAGCTTGGTCGGAAAAACTGAAGCTTTCTTT
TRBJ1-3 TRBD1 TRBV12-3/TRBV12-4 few CASSLEDRHTIYF TGTGCCAGCAGTTTAGAGGACAGGCACACCATATATTTT
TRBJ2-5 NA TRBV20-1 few CSASGVGQETQYF TGCAGTGCTAGTGGGGTAGGCCAAGAGACCCAGTACTTC
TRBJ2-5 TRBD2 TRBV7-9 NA CASSSGGGLETQYF TGTGCCAGCAGCTCTGGCGGGGGACTGGAGACCCAGTACTTC
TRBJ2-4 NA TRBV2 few CASGQGALLAKNIQYF TGTGCCAGTGGACAAGGGGCCCTTCTAGCCAAAAACATTCAGTACTTC
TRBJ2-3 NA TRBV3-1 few CASSQSRRYRVGTDTQYF TGTGCCAGCAGCCAATCCCGACGGTACAGGGTGGGGACAGATACGCAGTATTTT
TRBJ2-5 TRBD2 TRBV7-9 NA CASSFFPLADLETQYF TGTGCCAGCAGCTTTTTCCCGCTAGCGGACCTAGAGACCCAGTACTTC
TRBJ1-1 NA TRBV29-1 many CSVWPEAFF TGCAGCGTTTGGCCTGAAGCTTTCTTT
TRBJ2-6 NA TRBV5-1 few CASSPRSIRGGPLPSGANVLTF TGCGCCAGCAGCCCCCGGTCCATTCGAGGGGGGCCTCTACCCTCTGGGGCCAACGTCCTGACTTTC
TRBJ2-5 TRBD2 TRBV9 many CASSVGTSDQETQYF TGTGCCAGCAGCGTGGGGACTAGCGACCAAGAGACCCAGTACTTC
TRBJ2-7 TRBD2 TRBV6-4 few CASTRLANYTYEQYF TGTGCCAGCACTAGACTAGCCAACTATACCTACGAGCAGTACTTC
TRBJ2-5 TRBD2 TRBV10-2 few CASSEYKPTGGTQYF TGCGCCAGCAGTGAGTACAAGCCGACGGGGGGGACCCAGTACTTC
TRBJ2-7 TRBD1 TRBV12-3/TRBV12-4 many CASSLTGAYEQYF TGTGCCAGCAGCCTGACAGGGGCCTACGAGCAGTACTTC